These 15 T cell receptor beta chains came from one sample sequenced in a study of T cell clones after liver transplantation. Profiling relied on immunoSEQ multiplex PCR, and the TCRdb table lists in-frame clones only, not all of them. This table has roughly 120,000 clones, around nine tenths appearing once. The sequences come from CD4+ T cells from blood, collected 12 months after liver transplant. The source is a human patient who received a liver transplant. Some T cells may be transferred from the graft donor.

The chain combines TRBV6-1 with TRBJ2-7, with 8 bases matching TRBD2. The CDR3 is 14 residues long. V shed 3 bases and J 8 bases; nucleotides not matched to a gene: 9. CDR1 and CDR2 from the germline V gene are MNHNS and SASEGT. The CDR3 region is CASSDGRRGGKQYF. DNA of the CDR3: TGTGCCAGCAGTGATGGGCGCCGGGGGGGGAAGCAGTACTTC.

V gene TRBV27 combines with J gene TRBJ1-5; a weak D match, TRBD1 (5 bases). Trimming left V 4 bases short and J 3 bases short, with 16 bases between. This CDR3 is 16 amino acids long. CDR1 is MNHEY, CDR2 SMNVEV, per germline (reference sequence). For the CDR3, the DNA is TGTGCCAGCAGTTCCGGCCGCGGGGGGTTCAATCAGCCCCAGCATTTT. Its translation is CASSSGRGGFNQPQHF.

V gene TRBV2 combines with J gene TRBJ1-5; the D gene is possibly TRBD1 (6 bases). Trimming took off 6 bases at V and 4 bases at J, with 10 bases between the two ends. Germline lookup yields CDR1 SNHLY and CDR2 FYNNEI. This CDR3 has 13 residues. Here the CDR3 reads CASRDSLNQPQHF. Written as DNA, the CDR3 is TGTGCCAGCAGGGACAGCTTAAATCAGCCCCAGCATTTT.

The chain carries TRBV18 and TRBJ2-7, with TRBD1 identical over 8 bases. The CDR3 is 16 amino acids. From germline, CDR1 is KGHSH and CDR2 LQKENI. The trim removed 3 bases at V and 4 bases at J, leaving 11 bases unmatched. The CDR3 DNA is TGTGCCAGCTCACCTCAACTCCGGACAGGGAGGTACGAGCAGTACTTC. Translated: CASSPQLRTGRYEQYF.

This sequence joins TRBV15 and TRBJ2-6; the D is unclear. The ends were cut back, 4 bases at V and 2 bases at J, with 12 bases in the middle. The CDR3 extends over 16 amino acids. CDR1 and CDR2 (germline): LNHNV, YYDKDF (reference sequence). The CDR3 DNA follows: TGTGCCACCAGCATCCCCGGAAGTCCTGGGGCCAACGTCCTGACTTTC. Translated, it gives CATSIPGSPGANVLTF.

The chain carries TRBV7-2 and TRBJ1-4; D is possibly TRBD1 (5 bases). V was cut by 1 base and J by 7 bases, with 13 bases left in between. CDR1 and CDR2 (germline): SGHTA, FQGNSA. This CDR3 comprises 15 residues. For the CDR3, the DNA is TGTGCCAGCAGCTTAGTAACGGGGGTTAGTGAAAAACTGTTTTTT. Translation gives CASSLVTGVSEKLFF. Full variable domain (remainder filled in from reference TRBV7-2 and TRBJ1-4): GAGVSQSPSNKVTEKGKDVELRCDPISGHTALYWYRQSLGQGLEFLIYFQGNSAPDKSGLPSDRFSAERTGGSVSTLTIQRTQQEDSAVYLCASSLVTGVSEKLFFGSGTQLSVL.

The rearrangement joins TRBV7-9 to TRBJ2-3, with D perhaps matching TRBD1 (6 bases). Germline V gene data show CDR1 as SEHNR and CDR2 as FQNEAQ (reference sequence). V lost 0 bases and J lost 6, with 19 bases in between. This CDR3 has 17 residues. The CDR3 DNA follows: TGTGCCAGCAGCTTAGCAGCCGTGGCAGGGGTAGGGGATACGCAGTATTTT. It codes for CASSLAAVAGVGDTQYF.

The chain couples TRBV5-1 to TRBJ2-3, with 8 bases lining up with TRBD1. The CDR3 totals 15 residues. From germline, CDR1 is SGHRS and CDR2 YFSETQ. The trim removed 5 bases at V and 3 bases at J, leaving 8 bases unmatched. The CDR3 here is CASRRTGFLTDTQYF. The CDR3 coding sequence is TGCGCCAGCAGACGGACAGGGTTTCTTACAGATACGCAGTATTTT.

This clone has a single count. V gene TRBV2 combines with J gene TRBJ1-2; possibly TRBD1 for D (6 bases). The ends were cut back, 5 bases at V and 6 bases at J, with 16 bases in the middle. Germline lookup yields CDR1 SNHLY and CDR2 FYNNEI. This CDR3 is 14 amino acids long. The CDR3 loop reads CASSSGVGVDGYTF. The CDR3 DNA sequence: TGTGCCAGCAGTTCAGGGGTAGGAGTAGATGGCTACACCTTC.

The CDR3 coding sequence is TGTGCCAGCATTCCGGGTGCCGACGATACGCAGTATTTT. As protein: CASIPGADDTQYF. The V call is TRBV7-9, the J call TRBJ2-3; D unclear. The CDR3 is made up of 13 amino acids. Germline V gene data show CDR1 as SEHNR and CDR2 as FQNEAQ (reference sequence). V was pared by 7 bases and J by 6 bases, with 14 bases between.

V gene TRBV2 combines with J gene TRBJ1-3, with D possibly being TRBD1 (5 bases). The CDR3 has 13 residues. Per germline, CDR1 SNHLY and CDR2 FYNNEI. The V gene lost 6 bases and the J gene lost 4 bases, with 10 bases spanning the gap. CDR3 sequence: CASSRDSGNTIYF. Written as DNA, the CDR3 is TGTGCCAGCAGCAGGGATTCCGGAAACACCATATATTTT.

This clone showed up just once. The chain uses TRBV6-1 and TRBJ2-7; TRBD2 agrees at 9 bases. CDR1 and CDR2 (germline): MNHNS, SASEGT. The CDR3 covers 14 residues. V lost 6 bases to trimming and J lost 0 bases; unmatched junction nucleotides: 3. The CDR3 DNA is TGTGCCAGCAGAGGACTAGCGAACTCCTACGAGCAGTACTTC. Translation: CASRGLANSYEQYF.

This clone appeared a few times. V is TRBV5-4 and J is TRBJ1-1; 8 bases agree with TRBD1. V was clipped by 4 bases and J by 8 bases; unmatched bases: 10. The CDR3 covers 14 residues. Per germline, CDR1 SGHNT and CDR2 YYREEE (reference sequence). DNA for the CDR3: TGTGCCAGCAGCCCAATTGGGGGACAGGCGGAAGCTTTCTTT. Translated: CASSPIGGQAEAFF.

V usage is TRBV18 and J usage is TRBJ2-1; 13 bases align to TRBD2. The ends lost 3 bases at V and 4 bases at J; junction bases unmatched: 9. Germline V gene lookup returns CDR1 KGHSH and CDR2 LQKENI. The length of the CDR3 is 18 residues. The CDR3 protein is CASSPKGLAGTVYNEQFF. The CDR3 DNA reads TGTGCCAGCTCACCTAAGGGACTAGCGGGGACAGTTTACAATGAGCAGTTCTTC.

The chain employs TRBV7-7 and TRBJ2-5; TRBD2 agrees at 7 bases. CDR1 and CDR2 from the germline V gene are SSHAT and FNYEAQ (reference sequence). V was pared by 5 bases and J by 4 bases, with 7 bases of the junction left unmatched. This CDR3 contains 14 residues. CDR3 protein: CASSQTSRGETQYF. The DNA for the CDR3 is TGTGCCAGCAGCCAGACTAGCCGGGGAGAGACCCAGTACTTC.